This T cell receptor (beta chain) originates from a study of blood T cells in healthy people across ages (dated by TCRdb to 2014 to 2015). With regard to the full study: In model experiments, template switching captured about one uniquely barcoded TCR beta cDNA molecule for every two T cells. To track age-related changes in TCR beta repertoire diversity, the study relied on deep sequencing normalized with unique cDNA molecular identifiers. The donors were divided into four age groups: young (average around 16 years), middle-aged (roughly 42), aged (about 56) and long-lived (approximately 74). To avoid experimental bias, donors of different ages were distributed randomly across sequencing lanes. Using the same blood draw, the study looked at two additional independent replicas of 1 million unique cDNA reads for two donors, one aged 18 to 30 and the other aged 80 or older. Results the study describes overall, beyond this receptor: A strong correlation was found between observed TCR beta diversity and the percentage of naive T cells measured by flow cytometry. Estimates of total diversity based on one million sequenced T cells were regarded as lower bounds and as underestimates. Because donor CMV infection status was unknown, age-related changes in expanded clonotypes were potentially confounded. Conclusive comparison of naive and antigen-experienced compartments was prevented by the profiling of bulk unsorted PBMCs. As age increased, observed TCR beta diversity per million T cells dropped in a roughly linear way, and a significant reduction was already evident by age roughly 36. Compared with the aged group, more naive CD4+ T cells, fewer expanded clones and increased TCR diversity were shown by the long-lived group, suggesting age selection.

Library preparation used 5' RACE. The sequencer was an Illumina HiSeq 2500. A second roughly 6 to 12 cycle PCR used a sample-barcoded 5' primer and a J-beta primer mix. A unique molecular identifier was introduced onto each TCR beta cDNA molecule by a template-switch 5' adaptor carrying 12 random nucleotides. At least 2.5 million CDR3-containing paired-end reads were obtained from each sample. The Mint cDNA synthesis kit, primed by a TRBC-specific oligonucleotide, was used to synthesize first-strand cDNA from all RNA. Following uracil-DNA glycosylase treatment, all cDNA underwent a first 18-cycle PCR with the universal primers M1SS and BC2_uni_R. The original pipeline was this. For normalization, 1 million high-quality reads, each with a distinct molecular identifier, were randomly selected from each sample. Reads sharing molecular identifiers were discarded rather than binned into consensus sequences. MiTCR, run with a Q25 quality threshold and the strictest error-elimination algorithm, handled CDR3 identification, clonotype clustering and error correction. A nonparametric unseen species model with Euler transformation was used to estimate a lower bound on total TCR beta diversity. TCRdb reprocessed the public reads (quality trimming at Q25 with fastp, clone calling with MiXCR) and kept in-frame beta chains. Each CDR3 protein appears once, grouped with its most common genes and DNA. These V and J calls rely on TCRdb rather than the paper's analysis. Across this sample there are about 640,000 distinct CDR3 sequences, with roughly 53% seen only once. The top ten clonotypes cover roughly 34% of the sample.

For this clonotype: Its cognate antigen has yet to be identified. There are no base qualities to consult, and no much larger clone falls within one base.

The approximately 39 donors, aged roughly 6 to 100 years, were systemically healthy Caucasian individuals from Russia. Each donor gave 8 to 10 milliliters of peripheral blood, drawn into EDTA-treated Vacutainer tubes. Ficoll-Paque density-gradient centrifugation was used to isolate PBMCs, with at least 7 million obtained per sample. Total RNA, at least 6 micrograms per sample, was extracted from PBMCs with Trizol reagent. For every donor, an aliquot of PBMCs went through flow cytometry to measure the percentages of naive CD45RAhigh/CD27high T cells. The CDR3 holds 13 amino acids from the cysteine to the phenylalanine. CDR3 DNA only is kept here, 39 bases in frame from base 1. In the germline V gene (reference sequence), CDR1 corresponds to DFQATT and CDR2 to SNEGSKA. The junction shows trimming of 5 bases on V and 1 base on J, plus 11 bases between the germline ends.

The sequence was collected from a man aged 60 to 75 in good health. Sequences were obtained from blood. This chain joins TRBV20-1 to TRBJ2-5; the D gene is not confidently resolved. Here is the DNA: TGCAGTGCTCCAACGGCCACCCAAGAGACCCAGTACTTC. Translated, it gives CSAPTATQETQYF.